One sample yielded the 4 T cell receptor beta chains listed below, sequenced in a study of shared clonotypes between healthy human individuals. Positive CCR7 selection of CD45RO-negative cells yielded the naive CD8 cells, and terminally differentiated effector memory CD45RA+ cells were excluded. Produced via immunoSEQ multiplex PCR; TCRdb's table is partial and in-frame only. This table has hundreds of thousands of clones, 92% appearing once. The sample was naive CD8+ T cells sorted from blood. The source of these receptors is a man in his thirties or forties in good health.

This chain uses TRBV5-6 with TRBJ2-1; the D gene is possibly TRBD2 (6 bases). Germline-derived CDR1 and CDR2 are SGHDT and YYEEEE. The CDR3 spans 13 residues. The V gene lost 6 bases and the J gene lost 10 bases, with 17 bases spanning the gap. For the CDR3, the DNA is TGTGCCAGCACCCTAAGCGGGCGCGACGAGCAGTTCTTC. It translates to CASTLSGRDEQFF.

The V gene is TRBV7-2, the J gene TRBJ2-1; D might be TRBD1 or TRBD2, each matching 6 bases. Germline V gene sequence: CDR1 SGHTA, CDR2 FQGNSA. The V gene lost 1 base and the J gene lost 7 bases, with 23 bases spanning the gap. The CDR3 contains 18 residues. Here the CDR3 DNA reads TGTGCCAGCAGCTTAGGCAGTGCGGGGACACTTGAAGTTAATGAGCAGTTCTTC. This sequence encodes CASSLGSAGTLEVNEQFF.

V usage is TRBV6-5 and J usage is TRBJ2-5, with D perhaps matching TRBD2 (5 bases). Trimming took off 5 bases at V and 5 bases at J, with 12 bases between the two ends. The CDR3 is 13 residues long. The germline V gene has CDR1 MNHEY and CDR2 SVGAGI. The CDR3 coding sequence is TGTGCCAGCAGTCAAGGACTTGGGGAGACCCAGTACTTC. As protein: CASSQGLGETQYF.

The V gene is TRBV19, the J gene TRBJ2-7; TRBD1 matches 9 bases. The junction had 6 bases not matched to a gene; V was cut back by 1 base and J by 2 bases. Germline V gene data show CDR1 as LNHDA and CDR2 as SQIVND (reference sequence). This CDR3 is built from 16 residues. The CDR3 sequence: CASSIVLGDRAYEQYF. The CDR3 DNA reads TGTGCCAGTAGTATAGTATTAGGGGACAGGGCCTACGAGCAGTACTTC.